This TCR beta chain was recovered during a study of beta chain features in type 1 diabetes. Study as a whole: Patients looked much like healthy donors when it came to age, gender and cell yields.

The study's findings and limits: Moderate yet significant TCRB CDR3 shortening was seen in Type 1 diabetes patients in all four CD4+ subsets.

With 4 bases removed from V and 0 bases from J, the gap between germline ends came to 9 bases. The CDR3 has 15 residues. From germline, CDR1 is MGHRA and CDR2 YSYEKL. For this clone: Its antigen is as yet unknown.

Since all of the isolated RNA was reverse transcribed, expressed TCRB transcripts were what got sequenced. Profiled with immunoSEQ multiplex PCR; TCRdb holds only in-frame clones, not every one. The table lists under 850,000 clones, about an eighth of them singletons. The V call is TRBV4-1, the J call TRBJ2-2; D is unresolved. Sample: naive CD4+ T cells from blood. The sequence was collected from a man between 18 and 29 years old with type 1 diabetes. CDR3 loop: CASSLGHSNTGELFF. DNA for the CDR3: TGCGCCAGCAGCCTCGGGCATTCGAACACCGGGGAGCTGTTTTTT.